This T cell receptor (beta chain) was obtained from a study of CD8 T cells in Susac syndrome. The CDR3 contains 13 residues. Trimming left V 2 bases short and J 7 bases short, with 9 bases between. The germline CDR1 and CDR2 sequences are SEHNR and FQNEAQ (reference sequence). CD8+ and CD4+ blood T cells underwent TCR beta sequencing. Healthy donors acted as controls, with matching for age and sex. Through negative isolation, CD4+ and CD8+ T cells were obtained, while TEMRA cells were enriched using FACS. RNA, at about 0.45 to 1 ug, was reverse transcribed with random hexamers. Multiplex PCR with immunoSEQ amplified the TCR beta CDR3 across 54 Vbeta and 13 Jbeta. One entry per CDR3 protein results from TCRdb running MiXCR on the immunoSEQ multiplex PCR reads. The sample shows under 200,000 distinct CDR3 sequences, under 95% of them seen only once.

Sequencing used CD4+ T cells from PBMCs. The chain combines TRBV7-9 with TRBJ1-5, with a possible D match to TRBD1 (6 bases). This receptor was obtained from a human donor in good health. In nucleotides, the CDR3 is TGTGCCAGCAGCTTACAGGGGATACAGCCCCAGCATTTT. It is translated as CASSLQGIQPQHF. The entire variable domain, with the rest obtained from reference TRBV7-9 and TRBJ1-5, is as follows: DTGVSQNPRHKITKRGQNVTFRCDPISEHNRLYWYRQTLGQGPEFLTYFQNEAQLEKSRLLSDRFSAERPKGSFSTLEIQRTEQGDSAMYLCASSLQGIQPQHFGDGTRLSIL.